The present entry profiles one TCR beta chain with its context. The antigen it binds to is not known. No much larger clone is present one base from it, and per-base qualities are unavailable. This entry is derived from a study of blood T cell repertoires in COVID-19 (dated by TCRdb to about 2020). About the study as a whole: Samples from collaborators originated in the United States, Italy and Spain and spanned both the acute and convalescent phases of COVID-19. The prospective study material was composed of cDNA or gDNA derived from T cells, B-cell-depleted T cells, or PBMCs. Subjects who had been exposed to COVID-19, were actively infected with it, or had recovered from it provided the deeply sampled blood TCRbeta repertoires that made up the dataset. The repertoires were made available in a free public database intended to serve as a resource for research on the immune response to SARS-CoV-2. The samples were drawn from two sources: the first 160 participants of the ongoing ImmuneRACE study, and 1,000 to 1,500 subjects contributed by 6 global collaborators. The sample metadata nearly always contained a de-identified subject ID, COVID-19 status, age in years and sex. Where available, HLA class I and class II types were taken from metadata supplied by the sample provider and were not determined by assay-based typing.

TCRbeta CDR3 regions were amplified from genomic DNA using the immunoSEQ Assay, a bias-controlled multiplex PCR. The original methods were these. The number of nucleated cells in each sample was estimated by amplification of reference gene primers within the assay. Sequence reads were collapsed and filtered to measure the absolute abundance of every unique TCRbeta CDR3 rearrangement. For each sample, productive Simpson clonality was calculated as the square root of Simpson's diversity index across productive rearrangements. Drawn from immuneACCESS, this table holds only the in-frame rearrangements with V and J called that TCRdb kept. Clones are partly lost; checked studies trace under half to an unresolved V gene and leave the rest unexplained. V and J calls and clone size are as listed in that table; D and trimming were resolved from the DNA. The table for this sample lists just over 250,000 clones; roughly nine tenths of them were counted only once. Approximately 3.8% of the sample is taken by the ten largest.

What the study reported, not specific to this receptor: How much clinical and demographic metadata was included differed by source and by participant, and the metadata was provided uncurated.

CDR1 SEHNR and CDR2 FQNEAQ were looked up in the germline V gene (reference sequence). The V end loses 3 bases and the J end loses 3 bases, and a stretch of 9 bases separates them. The CDR3 holds 13 amino acids from the cysteine to the phenylalanine. CDR3 DNA only is kept here, 39 bases in frame from base 1. Samples from volunteer blood donors who had recovered from COVID-19 were contributed by a second Seattle source. The collaborating institutions used their own protocols to collect whole blood in K2EDTA tubes. For TCRbeta analysis, collaborator samples were shipped as frozen whole blood, as isolated PBMCs, or as DNA extracted from either sample type.

Sequenced: peripheral blood. This TCR derives from a man aged 55-75 years who had recovered from COVID-19. The rearranged segments are TRBV7-9 and TRBJ2-7; possibly the D gene is TRBD1, per 6 matching bases. The CDR3 here reads CASSFQGFYEQYF. The DNA reads TGTGCCAGCAGCTTTCAGGGGTTCTACGAGCAGTACTTC.